These T cell receptor beta chains were read from a single sample in a study of read filtering for tumor transcriptome and immune sequencing. TCRdb re-analysed the reads in MiXCR, keeping a single row per CDR3 protein. The table lists some 120,000 distinct CDR3 sequences, approximately 12% of them singletons, with approximately 11% in the top ten. Specimen: a population of CD138-negative cells sorted from bone marrow. The receptor source for this set is a donor aged 40 or over with multiple myeloma. CDR3s include the opening cysteine and the closing phenylalanine or tryptophan. D genes are given only for firm matches. The size entry is marked missing in some rows and otherwise reads once, few, many or a size class.

TRBV20-1	TRBD2	few	TRBJ2-3	CSALWTSGSTDTQYF	TGCAGTGCCCTCTGGACTAGCGGGAGCACAGATACGCAGTATTTT
TRBV5-6	.	many	TRBJ2-1	CASSLRGGPPYNEQFF	TGTGCCAGCAGCTTAAGGGGGGGGCCCCCCTACAATGAGCAGTTCTTC
TRBV7-2	.	many	TRBJ2-3	CASSLPGSDTQYF	TGTGCCAGCAGCTTACCAGGGTCCGATACGCAGTATTTT
TRBV7-2	.	many	TRBJ2-2	CASSFYHDTGELFF	TGTGCCAGCAGCTTTTACCATGACACCGGGGAGCTGTTTTTT
TRBV20-1	TRBD1	.	TRBJ2-5	CSARDGGTEETQYF	TGCAGTGCTAGAGATGGTGGGACAGAAGAGACCCAGTACTTC
TRBV6-5	.	many	TRBJ2-4	CASTSTATAKNIQYF	TGTGCCAGCACCTCCACCGCAACGGCTAAAAACATTCAGTACTTC
TRBV2	.	many	TRBJ2-2	CASKTVRSGELFF	TGTGCCAGCAAGACAGTCCGGAGCGGGGAGCTGTTTTTT
TRBV5-1	TRBD1	many	TRBJ1-3	CASSFGTGGGNTIYF	TGCGCCAGCAGCTTTGGGACAGGCGGAGGAAACACCATATATTTT
TRBV12-3/TRBV12-4	.	many	TRBJ1-1	CASSLVGVTEAFF	TGTGCCAGCAGTTTAGTCGGTGTTACTGAAGCTTTCTTT
TRBV5-1	.	many	TRBJ2-1	CASSLVISATGWDEQFF	TGCGCCAGCAGCTTGGTGATTAGCGCCACTGGATGGGATGAGCAGTTCTTC
TRBV20-1	TRBD2	many	TRBJ2-1	CSAKKTGLALYNEQFF	TGCAGTGCTAAAAAAACCGGACTAGCGCTCTACAATGAGCAGTTCTTC
TRBV2	TRBD2	many	TRBJ2-1	CASSPTSGGVGEQFF	TGTGCCAGCAGTCCCACTAGCGGGGGGGTAGGTGAGCAGTTCTTC
TRBV7-2	.	many	TRBJ1-2	CASSSPGGLDGYTF	TGTGCCAGCAGCTCCCCGGGGGGGCTGGATGGCTACACCTTC
TRBV20-1	TRBD1	many	TRBJ2-7	CSALLGPGGVREQYF	TGCAGTGCCCTCCTCGGGCCAGGGGGCGTGAGGGAGCAGTACTTC
TRBV29-1	.	many	TRBJ2-1	CSVGASESNEQFF	TGCAGCGTTGGGGCTAGCGAAAGCAATGAGCAGTTCTTC
TRBV6-1	TRBD1	many	TRBJ1-5	CASSEGQGNQPQHF	TGTGCCAGCAGTGAGGGACAGGGCAATCAGCCCCAGCATTTT
TRBV7-9	.	few	TRBJ2-1	CASSLRTTLNKQFF	TGTGCCAGCAGCCTCCGGACTACCCTCAATAAGCAGTTCTTC